Shown below are 6 T cell receptor beta chains from a single sample sequenced in a study of cytomegalovirus exposure and HLA in healthy donors. Primers for the PCR totalled 60 Vbeta and 13 Jbeta. TCRdb keeps only in-frame clones here, not all; method: immunoSEQ multiplex PCR. In all, the sample yields approximately 150,000 clones. The source material was PBMCs. Receptors were obtained from a young woman in good health and CMV-seronegative.

The chain carries TRBV11-3 and TRBJ2-3, with D unclear. V lost 5 bases, J lost 2 bases, and 11 bases lay in between. The germline CDR1 and CDR2 sequences are SGHNT and YENEEA. There are 14 residues in the CDR3. The CDR3 DNA follows: TGTGCCAGCAGCCTCAACTCCAACACAGATACGCAGTATTTT. Its translation is CASSLNSNTDTQYF.

The CDR3 region is CASSSNRAGYTF. In DNA form, the CDR3 reads TGTGCCAGCAGTTCTAACAGGGCGGGCTACACCTTC. This chain joins TRBV6-5 and TRBJ1-2; possibly TRBD1 for D (6 bases). The CDR3 runs to 12 residues. CDR1 and CDR2 (germline): MNHEY, SVGAGI. V was pared by 4 bases and J by 8 bases, with 11 bases between.

The chain combines TRBV5-1 with TRBJ2-2; D perhaps matches TRBD1 (6 bases). Trimming removed 4 bases at V and 0 bases at J, with 10 bases between. Per the germline V gene, CDR1 is SGHRS and CDR2 is YFSETQ. The CDR3 totals 15 residues. This CDR3 reads CASSQTGTNTGELFF. CDR3 bases: TGCGCCAGCAGCCAAACAGGGACGAACACCGGGGAGCTGTTTTTT.

The chain recombines TRBV5-1 with TRBJ2-3, with 15 bases identical to TRBD2. Trimming at V came to 0 bases and at J to 2 bases, leaving 13 bases not matched to a gene. The CDR3 extends over 21 amino acids. From germline, CDR1 is SGHRS and CDR2 YFSETQ. This CDR3 is CASSLEGLAGGPKPPTDTQYF. In nucleotides, the CDR3 is TGCGCCAGCAGCTTGGAGGGACTAGCGGGAGGCCCTAAACCTCCCACAGATACGCAGTATTTT.

This sequence joins TRBV6-5 and TRBJ2-5; 9 positions match TRBD2. Germline V CDR1 and CDR2: MNHEY, SVGAGI. After removal of 5 bases from V and 4 bases from J, the junction contained 8 bases not matched to a gene. This CDR3 region has 15 residues. The CDR3 protein is CASSPAGGMGETQYF. CDR3 sequence (DNA): TGTGCCAGCAGTCCTGCGGGGGGGATGGGAGAGACCCAGTACTTC.

V and J are TRBV5-4 and TRBJ1-2; 8 bases agree with TRBD1. Germline-derived CDR1 and CDR2 are SGHNT and YYREEE (reference sequence). V was clipped by 3 bases and J by 3 bases; unmatched bases: 7. CDR3 length: 15 residues. CDR3 protein: CASSWGQAEHYGYTF. The CDR3 bases are TGTGCCAGCAGCTGGGGACAGGCAGAACACTATGGCTACACCTTC.